This T cell receptor beta chain was recovered during a study of regulatory T cells in long-lasting Graves disease. Time point specified: newly diagnosed GD, antithyroid drugs for less than 3 months. The TCR library was made from RNA that had been extracted from PBMCs in TRIzol. Germline CDR1 and CDR2: MNHEY and SVGAGI. This CDR3 contains 13 residues. V was cut by 4 bases and J by 3 bases, with 10 bases left in between. Arm-PCR of CDR3 regions and iRepertoire HTBI primers were used to build TCR beta libraries. TCRdb re-analysed the multiplex PCR reads in MiXCR, keeping a single row per CDR3 protein. The table records 400,000 to 500,000 distinct CDR3 sequences, around 15% of them present only once. The same data also contributed to another study, on T cells in Graves' hyperthyroidism and ophthalmopathy.

The chain combines TRBV6-5 with TRBJ2-7; no clear D. This specimen consisted of peripheral blood mononuclear cells (PBMCs), obtained at new diagnosis, from a patient treated with antithyroid drugs. This receptor was identified in a young woman with Graves disease. CDR3 bases: TGTGCCAGCAGTTTGTCGCGGCTCTACGAGCAGTACTTC. Its translation: CASSLSRLYEQYF.